These 18 T cell receptor beta chains were all obtained from the same sample, sequenced in a study of blood T cell repertoires in COVID-19. The data were produced by immunoSEQ multiplex PCR, yet TCRdb's version contains in-frame clones alone and is incomplete. The sample lists 450,000 to 500,000 clones; roughly 85% were seen once. The sequenced sample was peripheral blood. The receptors stem from a human donor in a cohort sampled during active COVID-19.

Comment on this clone: Other DNA sequences within the sample encode an identical CDR3. CDR3 in amino acids: CASSLTGLNTEAFF. CDR3 coding DNA: TGTGCCAGCAGTTTGACAGGACTGAACACTGAAGCTTTCTTT. The chain is built from TRBV27 and TRBJ1-1; D is possibly TRBD1 (6 bases). Germline V gene lookup returns CDR1 MNHEY and CDR2 SMNVEV (reference sequence). CDR3 length: 14 amino acids. The ends were cut back, 3 bases at V and 0 bases at J, with 8 bases in the middle.

The chain couples TRBV30 to TRBJ1-2; D is perhaps TRBD1 (5 bases). V was pared by 2 bases and J by 5 bases, with 18 bases between. The length of the CDR3 is 15 residues. Germline loops: CDR1 GTSNPN, CDR2 SVGIG (reference sequence). The CDR3 DNA reads as TGTGCCTGGAGTCCTAACTTAACGGGGGTATATGGCTACACCTTC. It specifies CAWSPNLTGVYGYTF.

The J gene is TRBJ2-2, the V gene TRBV5-4; a possible D gene is TRBD2 (6 bases). This CDR3 is 14 amino acids long. Deletions cut 2 bases from V and 4 bases from J, with 9 bases between. Germline lookup yields CDR1 SGHNT and CDR2 YYREEE (reference sequence). The CDR3 sequence is CASSFGGVTGELFF. CDR3 nucleotides: TGTGCCAGCAGCTTTGGCGGGGTCACCGGGGAGCTGTTTTTT. The complete variable domain, with remaining parts taken from reference TRBV5-4 and TRBJ2-2, reads ETGVTQSPTHLIKTRGQQVTLRCSSQSGHNTVSWYQQALGQGPQFIFQYYREEENGRGNFPPRFSGLQFPNYSSELNVNALELDDSALYLCASSFGGVTGELFFGEGSRLTVL.

The chain couples TRBV7-6 to TRBJ2-2; D is unresolved. This CDR3 contains 16 residues. The germline CDR1 and CDR2 sequences are SGHVS and FNYEAQ. Trimming left V 1 base short and J 2 bases short, with 11 bases between. CDR3 loop: CASSLGGPTNTGELFF. The CDR3 DNA sequence: TGTGCCAGCAGCTTAGGTGGGCCAACTAACACCGGGGAGCTGTTTTTT.

This rearrangement joins TRBV13 to TRBJ1-1, with D perhaps matching TRBD1 (5 bases). The germline V gene has CDR1 PRHDT and CDR2 FYEKMQ (reference sequence). V lost 4 bases and J lost 5, with 17 bases in between. There are 15 residues in the CDR3. The CDR3 protein is CASSSPTAFGTEAFF. The CDR3 DNA reads TGTGCCAGCAGCTCCCCGACAGCCTTTGGGACTGAAGCTTTCTTT.

This chain uses TRBV7-2 with TRBJ1-3, with a weak D call TRBD1 (6 bases). Looked up from germline, CDR1 is SGHTA and CDR2 is FQGNSA. Trimming removed 3 bases at V and 0 bases at J, with 15 bases between. There are 17 residues in the CDR3. CDR3 loop: CASSFSGTSSSGNTIYF. Written as DNA, the CDR3 is TGTGCCAGCAGCTTCTCCGGGACATCGAGCTCTGGAAACACCATATATTTT. The full variable domain, its missing parts supplied by reference TRBV7-2 and TRBJ1-3, is GAGVSQSPSNKVTEKGKDVELRCDPISGHTALYWYRQSLGQGLEFLIYFQGNSAPDKSGLPSDRFSAERTGGSVSTLTIQRTQQEDSAVYLCASSFSGTSSSGNTIYFGEGSWLTVV.

This clone was seen more than once but under ten times. The V and J genes are TRBV30 and TRBJ1-5; D is ambiguous. Germline V gene sequence: CDR1 GTSNPN, CDR2 SVGIG (reference sequence). The CDR3 is 14 amino acids. With 8 bases removed from V and 5 bases from J, the gap between germline ends came to 19 bases. CDR3 sequence reads: CALAGSQLDQPQHF. The CDR3, as DNA: TGTGCCCTCGCGGGGTCCCAACTCGATCAGCCCCAGCATTTT.

The rearrangement links TRBV30 to TRBJ2-5; 7 nucleotides match TRBD1. Germline lookup yields CDR1 GTSNPN and CDR2 SVGIG (reference sequence). The V segment lost 4 bases and the J segment 5 bases; nucleotides outside the gene matches: 1. The CDR3 sequence is 11 residues long. The CDR3 DNA follows: TGTGCCTGGAAGGGGGCCGAGACCCAGTACTTC. Protein product: CAWKGAETQYF.

The sample holds one count of this clone. The gene calls are TRBV6-5 and TRBJ2-7; perhaps TRBD2 as D (5 bases). This CDR3 has 13 residues. V was cut by 7 bases and J by 2 bases, with 12 bases left in between. Germline lookup yields CDR1 MNHEY and CDR2 SVGAGI. In DNA form, the CDR3 reads TGTGCCAGCACCCTAGGGCGGGCCTACGAGCAGTACTTC. The encoded protein is CASTLGRAYEQYF.

The count of this clone is one. The rearrangement links TRBV6-5 to TRBJ1-5; weak D call: TRBD1 (5 bases). Looked up from germline, CDR1 is MNHEY and CDR2 is SVGAGI. V was trimmed by 3 bases and J by 1 base, leaving 10 bases between them. CDR3 length equals 15 residues. The CDR3 reads CASSYRSGSNQPQHF. The CDR3 DNA reads as TGTGCCAGCAGTTATAGGTCAGGGAGCAATCAGCCCCAGCATTTT.

The V gene is TRBV3-1 (or the pseudogene TRBV3-2), the J gene TRBJ1-6, with D perhaps TRBD1 (5 bases). The CDR3 covers 13 residues. CDR1 and CDR2 (germline): LGHDT, YNNKEL (reference sequence). Deletions cut 1 base from V and 7 bases from J, with 5 bases between. CDR3 DNA sequence: TGTGCCAGCAGCCAAGGGGGCAATTCACCCCTCCACTTT. Its protein product is CASSQGGNSPLHF.

The CDR3 loop is CAWRLAGVSTETQYF. The CDR3 bases are TGTGCCTGGAGACTAGCGGGTGTTAGTACAGAGACCCAGTACTTC. The chain employs TRBV30 and TRBJ2-5, with 9 bases fitting TRBD2. CDR1 and CDR2 from the germline V gene are GTSNPN and SVGIG (reference sequence). The CDR3 contains 15 residues. Germline trimming cut 3 bases from V and 4 bases from J; bases unmatched to any gene: 9.

The chain uses TRBV5-6 and TRBJ1-1; D is perhaps TRBD1 (6 bases). CDR3 size: 16 residues. Per germline, CDR1 SGHDT and CDR2 YYEEEE. Deletions cut 1 base from V and 4 bases from J, with 17 bases between. The CDR3 region has the DNA TGTGCCAGCAGCTTGAAAAGGCAGGGGACGGGCACTGAAGCTTTCTTT. It is translated as CASSLKRQGTGTEAFF.

This clone was found once. The genes are TRBV19 and TRBJ1-1; possibly TRBD1 for D (5 bases). CDR3 size: 14 residues. Trimming removed 3 bases from V and 6 bases from J, with 14 bases in between. Looked up from germline, CDR1 is LNHDA and CDR2 is SQIVND (reference sequence). CDR3 residues: CASSIQGIGAEAFF. DNA of the CDR3: TGTGCCAGTAGTATCCAGGGCATAGGGGCTGAAGCTTTCTTT. Full variable domain (remainder filled in from reference TRBV19 and TRBJ1-1): DGGITQSPKYLFRKEGQNVTLSCEQNLNHDAMYWYRQDPGQGLRLIYYSQIVNDFQKGDIAEGYSVSREKKESFPLTVTSAQKNPTAFYLCASSIQGIGAEAFFGQGTRLTVV.

This chain connects TRBV7-3 to TRBJ2-7, with D possibly being TRBD2 (6 bases). This CDR3 contains 14 residues. Per germline, CDR1 SGHTA and CDR2 FQGTGA. Trimming cost V 5 bases and J 2 bases, with 13 bases left between them. The CDR3 loop reads CASSDGRGAYEQYF. The CDR3 coding sequence is TGTGCCAGCAGCGATGGGCGGGGCGCCTACGAGCAGTACTTC.

V gene TRBV9 combines with J gene TRBJ1-1; D may be TRBD1 (6 bases). Trimming pared 2 bases from V and 6 bases from J, leaving 11 bases between. CDR3 length: 13 residues. CDR1 SGDLS and CDR2 YYNGEE come from the germline V gene. DNA of the CDR3: TGTGCCAGCAGCGTCACAGGGACGTCTGAAGCTTTCTTT. As protein: CASSVTGTSEAFF.

The gene calls are TRBV25-1 and TRBJ1-2, with unresolved D. The V end was cut by 1 base, the J end by 6 bases, with 15 bases between. This CDR3 contains 15 residues. The germline CDR1 and CDR2 sequences are MGHDK and SYGVNS. The CDR3 protein is CASSEFGVPYHGYTF. The CDR3 DNA follows: TGTGCCAGCAGTGAATTTGGAGTTCCCTATCATGGCTACACCTTC.

This chain uses TRBV7-2 with TRBJ2-7; 12 bases line up with TRBD2. Germline V gives CDR1 SGHTA, CDR2 FQGNSA. Trimming took 5 bases from V and 2 from J; bases not matched to a gene: 1. The CDR3 contains 14 residues. As DNA, the CDR3 is TGTGCCAGCAGCGGACTAGCGGGACCCTACGAGCAGTACTTC. It yields the protein CASSGLAGPYEQYF. Variable domain in full (rest from reference TRBV7-2 and TRBJ2-7): GAGVSQSPSNKVTEKGKDVELRCDPISGHTALYWYRQSLGQGLEFLIYFQGNSAPDKSGLPSDRFSAERTGGSVSTLTIQRTQQEDSAVYLCASSGLAGPYEQYFGPGTRLTVT.